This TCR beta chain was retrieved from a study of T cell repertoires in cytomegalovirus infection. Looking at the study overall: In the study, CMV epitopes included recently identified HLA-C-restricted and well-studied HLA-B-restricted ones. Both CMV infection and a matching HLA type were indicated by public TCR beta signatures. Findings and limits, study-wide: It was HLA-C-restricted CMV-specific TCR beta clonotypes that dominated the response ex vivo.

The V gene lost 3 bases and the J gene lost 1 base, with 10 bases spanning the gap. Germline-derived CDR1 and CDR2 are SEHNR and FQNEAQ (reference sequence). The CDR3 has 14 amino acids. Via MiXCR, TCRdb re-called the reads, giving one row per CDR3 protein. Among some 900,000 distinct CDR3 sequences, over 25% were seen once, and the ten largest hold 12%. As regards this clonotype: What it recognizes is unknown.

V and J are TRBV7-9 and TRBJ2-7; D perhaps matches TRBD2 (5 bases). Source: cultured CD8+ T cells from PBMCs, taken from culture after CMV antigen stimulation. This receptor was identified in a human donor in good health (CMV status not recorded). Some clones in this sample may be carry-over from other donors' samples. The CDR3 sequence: CASSFGVESYEQYF. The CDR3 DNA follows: TGTGCCAGCAGCTTCGGGGTAGAGTCCTACGAGCAGTACTTC.